Below are 26 T cell receptor beta chains sequenced from a single sample in a study of CD8 T cells in ankylosing spondylitis (dated by TCRdb to about 2017). What the work shows at the level of the full study, not this receptor alone: A TCR beta motif made up of several highly homologous amino acid variants appeared to be characteristic of blood from ankylosing spondylitis patients.

Receptor libraries were prepared by 5' RACE. The sample was run on an Illumina HiSeq 2500. TCRdb itself trimmed the public reads at Q25 with fastp, ran MiXCR and retained productive beta chains. For every CDR3 protein sequence, its rows merge into one entry that carries the most common genes and DNA. The sample has over 400,000 distinct CDR3 sequences on record, roughly 26% of them singletons. The biggest ten clones account for roughly 1% of the sample. Antigens for these TCRs are unknown. Sequenced material: blood, either unsorted or a sorted T cell fraction (not recorded which). These receptor sequences come from a male donor with ankylosing spondylitis.

This clonotype has more than one count but fewer than ten. The gene calls are TRBV5-1 and TRBJ2-7; TRBD2 matches at 13 bases. The CDR3 is made up of 18 amino acids. The J segment lost 5 bases and the V segment lost 4 bases, leaving 15 bases of the junction unmatched. Germline CDR1 and CDR2: SGHRS and YFSETQ. CDR3 DNA sequence: TGCGCCAGCAGCAGAGGACTAGCGGGAGAGGGGGCGATTGACGAGCAGTACTTC. Translating it yields CASSRGLAGEGAIDEQYF. Filled out from reference TRBV5-1 and TRBJ2-7, the complete variable domain reads KAGVTQTPRYLIKTRGQQVTLSCSPISGHRSVSWYQQTPGQGLQFLFEYFSETQRNKGNFPGRFSGRQFSNSRSEMNVSTLELGDSALYLCASSRGLAGEGAIDEQYFGPGTRLTVT.

The V gene is TRBV5-1, the J gene TRBJ2-5, with 14 bases that match TRBD2. CDR3 length: 16 residues. CDR1 and CDR2 from the germline V gene are SGHRS and YFSETQ. The V segment lost 4 bases and the J segment 5 bases; nucleotides outside the gene matches: 7. In nucleotides, the CDR3 is TGCGCCAGCAGCCCAGGACTAGCGGGAGGAAGCGAGACCCAGTACTTC. Translated, it gives CASSPGLAGGSETQYF.

This clonotype was seen a few times. The J gene is TRBJ1-1, the V gene TRBV29-1, with D perhaps TRBD1 (5 bases). CDR1 and CDR2 from the germline V gene are SQVTM and ANQGSEA. The V end lost 6 bases, the J end lost 1 base, and 12 bases lay between the germline ends. The CDR3 runs to 13 residues. The CDR3: CSVAGLWNTEAFF. DNA of the CDR3: TGCAGCGTGGCGGGACTGTGGAACACTGAAGCTTTCTTT.

V usage is TRBV15 and J usage is TRBJ2-6, with 9 bases fitting TRBD2. Looked up from germline, CDR1 is LNHNV and CDR2 is YYDKDF (reference sequence). V trimming: 3 bases; J trimming: 0 bases; junction bases outside the gene matches: 6. The CDR3 runs to 18 residues. In DNA, the CDR3 is TGTGCCACCAGCAGGAGCGGGAGGCCGAGCTCTGGGGCCAACGTCCTGACTTTC. This encodes CATSRSGRPSSGANVLTF.

The chain employs TRBV9 and TRBJ2-3, with 12 bases aligning to TRBD2. This CDR3 region has 16 residues. Germline V gene lookup returns CDR1 SGDLS and CDR2 YYNGEE. J was trimmed by 1 base and V by 4 bases; bases with no gene match: 4. CDR3 loop: CASSPRTSGGTDTQYF. CDR3 coding DNA: TGTGCCAGCAGCCCCCGGACTAGCGGGGGCACAGATACGCAGTATTTT.

The chain couples TRBV29-1 to TRBJ2-7, with TRBD2 matching 12 bases. There are 16 residues in the CDR3. Germline V lookup: CDR1 SQVTM, CDR2 ANQGSEA. The V segment lost 4 bases and the J segment 7 bases; nucleotides outside the gene matches: 14. CDR3 region: CSVAKTPGLAGVEQYF. As DNA, the CDR3 is TGCAGCGTTGCGAAAACCCCGGGACTAGCGGGTGTAGAGCAGTACTTC.

The table lists this clonotype with a few counts. This chain uses TRBV10-1 with TRBJ2-7; unclear D gene. V lost 5 bases and J 2 bases, leaving 16 bases between the germline ends. CDR1 WNHNN and CDR2 SYGVQD come from the germline V gene (reference sequence). The CDR3 is 15 amino acids. The DNA for the CDR3 is TGCGCCAGCAGTCTTCGGACGGGCGACACCTACGAGCAGTACTTC. It encodes CASSLRTGDTYEQYF.

CDR3 protein: CASSFSRTGTTGELFF. The DNA of the CDR3 is TGTGCCAGCAGCTTTTCCAGGACAGGTACCACCGGGGAGCTGTTTTTT. V and J are TRBV7-2 and TRBJ2-2, with 7 bases fitting TRBD1. CDR1 and CDR2 (germline): SGHTA, FQGNSA. V trimming: 3 bases; J trimming: 4 bases; junction bases outside the gene matches: 8. The CDR3 spans 16 residues. The whole variable domain, remainder taken from reference TRBV7-2 and TRBJ2-2, is GAGVSQSPSNKVTEKGKDVELRCDPISGHTALYWYRQSLGQGLEFLIYFQGNSAPDKSGLPSDRFSAERTGGSVSTLTIQRTQQEDSAVYLCASSFSRTGTTGELFFGEGSRLTVL.

This chain connects TRBV29-1 to TRBJ2-2, with D uncertain. V was clipped by 4 bases and J by 5 bases, with 8 bases between them. This CDR3 region has 12 residues. Germline lookup yields CDR1 SQVTM and CDR2 ANQGSEA. The CDR3 is CSVVRSTGELFF. The CDR3, as DNA: TGCAGCGTTGTCAGGAGTACCGGGGAGCTGTTTTTT.

The table lists this clonotype with a few counts. The V gene is TRBV29-1, the J gene TRBJ2-5; 8 nucleotides align to TRBD1. CDR3 length: 11 residues. CDR1 and CDR2 (germline): SQVTM, ANQGSEA. The V and J ends lost 5 bases and 5 bases, in that order; junction bases with no gene match: 1. This chain's CDR3 is CSVQGAETQYF. The DNA of the CDR3 is TGCAGCGTTCAGGGGGCGGAGACCCAGTACTTC.

This clonotype was seen a handful of times. Here the CDR3 reads CASSSPGTGVTNYGYTF. CDR3 DNA: TGTGCCAGCAGTTCACCGGGGACAGGGGTCACTAACTATGGCTACACCTTC. The rearrangement links TRBV6-5 to TRBJ1-2, with TRBD1 matching over 10 bases. The trim removed 4 bases at V and 0 bases at J, leaving 8 bases unmatched. The CDR3 sequence is 17 residues long. CDR1 and CDR2 (germline): MNHEY, SVGAGI.

This clonotype appeared a few times. V gene TRBV6-4 combines with J gene TRBJ1-1; D is unclear. V was shortened by 6 bases and J by 1 base, with 30 bases between the two germline ends. Germline CDR1 reads MRHNA; CDR2 reads SNTAGT. CDR3 size: 20 residues. The CDR3 nucleotides read TGTGCCAGCAGCGACGACGATCCAAGCCGACCATCCAGCAGGAACACTGAAGCTTTCTTT. Protein product: CASSDDDPSRPSSRNTEAFF.

This clonotype was observed at least ten times. The chain combines TRBV24-1 with TRBJ1-5; D is unclear. This CDR3 comprises 12 residues. Per the germline V gene, CDR1 is KGHDR and CDR2 is SFDVKD. Trimming took 5 bases from V and 4 from J, leaving 5 bases between them. CDR3 protein: CATSGVNQPQHF. CDR3 nucleotides: TGTGCCACCAGTGGGGTAAATCAGCCCCAGCATTTT.

This clonotype was seen more than once but under ten times. The chain is built from TRBV12-3 or TRBV12-4 and TRBJ2-1; the D gene is possibly TRBD2 (5 bases). V was cut by 7 bases and J by 0 bases, with 19 bases left in between. The CDR3 sequence is 17 residues long. CDR3 bases: TGTGCCAGCACCCTTCCAAGCGGCGCCGCCTCCTACAATGAGCAGTTCTTC. It specifies CASTLPSGAASYNEQFF.

This clonotype was picked up many times. The CDR3 DNA is TGCGCCAGCAGCCCCGAGGGCACCTACGAGCAGTACTTC. Translated, it gives CASSPEGTYEQYF. J is TRBJ2-7 and V is TRBV5-1; tentative D call: TRBD2 (5 bases). Looked up from germline, CDR1 is SGHRS and CDR2 is YFSETQ. The CDR3 consists of 13 residues. With 4 bases removed from V and 2 bases from J, the gap between germline ends came to 10 bases. The entire variable domain, with the rest obtained from reference TRBV5-1 and TRBJ2-7, is as follows: KAGVTQTPRYLIKTRGQQVTLSCSPISGHRSVSWYQQTPGQGLQFLFEYFSETQRNKGNFPGRFSGRQFSNSRSEMNVSTLELGDSALYLCASSPEGTYEQYFGPGTRLTVT.

This clonotype turned up a few times. The rearrangement links TRBV24-1 to TRBJ1-2; 7 nucleotides agree with TRBD1. CDR1 and CDR2 (germline): KGHDR, SFDVKD. V lost 2 bases and J lost 2; bases outside the gene matches: 10. There are 17 residues in the CDR3. The CDR3 spells CATSDSPGQKHNYGYTF. The DNA for the CDR3 is TGTGCCACCAGTGATTCCCCGGGACAGAAGCACAACTATGGCTACACCTTC.

The V call is TRBV24-1, the J call TRBJ2-3; D gene unclear. The length of the CDR3 is 15 residues. CDR1 is KGHDR and CDR2 is SFDVKD in the germline V gene. V was trimmed by 0 bases and J by 5 bases, leaving 11 bases between them. CDR3 sequence: CATSDLSLGKDTQYF. For the CDR3, the DNA is TGTGCCACCAGTGATTTGAGTTTGGGGAAAGATACGCAGTATTTT.

This clonotype was recorded a few times. This chain connects TRBV7-9 to TRBJ1-3; the D is unclear. Germline-derived CDR1 and CDR2 are SEHNR and FQNEAQ (reference sequence). This CDR3 has 17 residues. Between the trimmed V and J ends, which lost 5 bases and 0 bases, there was a span of 17 bases. CDR3 sequence reads: CASSPLATVHSGNTIYF. The CDR3 DNA follows: TGTGCCAGCAGCCCCCTAGCTACAGTCCACTCTGGAAACACCATATATTTT. Full variable domain (rest looked up from reference TRBV7-9 and TRBJ1-3): DTGVSQNPRHKITKRGQNVTFRCDPISEHNRLYWYRQTLGQGPEFLTYFQNEAQLEKSRLLSDRFSAERPKGSFSTLEIQRTEQGDSAMYLCASSPLATVHSGNTIYFGEGSWLTVV.

This clonotype was seen a handful of times. V gene TRBV29-1 combines with J gene TRBJ1-1; D may be TRBD1 (6 bases). The CDR3 sequence is 13 residues long. Trimming shortened V by 7 bases and J by 10 bases, and 22 bases separated the two germline ends. CDR1 and CDR2 (germline): SQVTM, ANQGSEA. The CDR3 loop is CSAKQGIALAAFF. The CDR3 nucleotides read TGCAGCGCCAAACAGGGAATTGCTCTAGCAGCTTTCTTT.

CDR3 sequence: CASTIESYNEQFF. CDR3 bases: TGTGCCAGCACCATTGAGTCCTACAATGAGCAGTTCTTC. The V gene is TRBV4-2, the J gene TRBJ2-1; D unclear. This CDR3 spans 13 amino acids. Trimming cost V 7 bases and J 1 base, with 8 bases left between them. The germline V gene has CDR1 LGHNA and CDR2 YNFKEQ.

This clonotype was counted at least ten times. V is TRBV12-3 or TRBV12-4 and J is TRBJ1-1; no reliable D call. V lost 3 bases and J 1 base, leaving 9 bases between the germline ends. CDR3 length equals 14 residues. CDR3 amino acids: CASSFQGRNTEAFF. Here the CDR3 DNA reads TGTGCCAGCAGTTTTCAAGGGCGGAACACTGAAGCTTTCTTT.

The rearrangement links TRBV5-1 to TRBJ2-1; TRBD2 aligns across 14 bases. The V segment lost 2 bases and the J segment 8 bases; nucleotides outside the gene matches: 3. The CDR3 extends over 15 amino acids. Germline CDR1 reads SGHRS; CDR2 reads YFSETQ. CDR3 bases: TGCGCCAGCAGCTTAGGGACTAGCGGGAGTCATGAGCAGTTCTTC. Translated: CASSLGTSGSHEQFF.

The chain employs TRBV7-9 and TRBJ1-5, with 8 bases that match TRBD1. The V gene's germline CDR1 is SEHNR and CDR2 FQNEAQ (reference sequence). CDR3 length equals 17 residues. Germline trimming cut 1 base from V and 5 bases from J; bases unmatched to any gene: 10. In DNA form, the CDR3 reads TGTGCCAGCAGCTTAGGGCAGGGGGCTACGACCTATCAGCCCCAGCATTTT. It encodes CASSLGQGATTYQPQHF.

DNA for the CDR3: TGTGCCAGCAGCTCCCTGGGGATCCCTGGCACTGAAGCTTTCTTT. Residues: CASSSLGIPGTEAFF. This chain joins TRBV11-3 and TRBJ1-1; unclear D gene. The CDR3 is 15 residues long. Deletions cut 4 bases from V and 4 bases from J, with 16 bases between. In germline, CDR1 is SGHNT, CDR2 YENEEA.

This clonotype has a count of ten or more. V usage is TRBV7-9 and J usage is TRBJ2-2, with D tentatively TRBD1 or TRBD2 (5 bases each). The CDR3 has 16 residues. Germline V gene data show CDR1 as SEHNR and CDR2 as FQNEAQ (reference sequence). V lost 3 bases and J lost 1, with 12 bases in between. In nucleotides, the CDR3 is TGTGCCAGCAGCTTCCCGCCGGGACGGAACACCGGGGAGCTGTTTTTT. It translates to CASSFPPGRNTGELFF.

This clonotype occurred a few times. The CDR3 DNA is TGTGCCAGCAGCTTAAATCCAGCTTATAGCAATCAGCCCCAGCATTTT. Encoded protein: CASSLNPAYSNQPQHF. V is TRBV7-2 and J is TRBJ1-5; no definite D call. Germline V gene sequence: CDR1 SGHTA, CDR2 FQGNSA. The ends were cut back, 2 bases at V and 0 bases at J, with 11 bases in the middle. CDR3 length equals 16 residues.